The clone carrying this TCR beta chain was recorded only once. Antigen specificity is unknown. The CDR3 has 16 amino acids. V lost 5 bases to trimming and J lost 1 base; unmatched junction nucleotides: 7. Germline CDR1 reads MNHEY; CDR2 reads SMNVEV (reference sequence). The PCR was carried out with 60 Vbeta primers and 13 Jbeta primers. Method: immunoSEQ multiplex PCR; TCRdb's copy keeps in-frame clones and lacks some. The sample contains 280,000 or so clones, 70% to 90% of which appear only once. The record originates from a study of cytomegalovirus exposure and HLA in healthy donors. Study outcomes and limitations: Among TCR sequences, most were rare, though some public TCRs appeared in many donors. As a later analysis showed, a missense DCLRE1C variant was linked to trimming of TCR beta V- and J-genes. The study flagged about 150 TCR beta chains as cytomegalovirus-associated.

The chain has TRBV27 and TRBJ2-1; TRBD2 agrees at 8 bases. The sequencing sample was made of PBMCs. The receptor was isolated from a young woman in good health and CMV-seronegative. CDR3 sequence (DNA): TGTGCCAGCAGTACCTCGGGGGGGACGTCCTACAATGAGCAGTTCTTC. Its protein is CASSTSGGTSYNEQFF.